This TCR beta chain was obtained from a study of PD-1 blockade in classical Hodgkin lymphoma. The data were produced by immunoSEQ multiplex PCR, yet TCRdb's version contains in-frame clones alone and is incomplete. The table includes around 40,000 clones, 60% to 85% detected once. Germline loops: CDR1 SNHLY, CDR2 FYNNEI. The CDR3 has 16 residues. The ends lost 7 bases at V and 5 bases at J; junction bases unmatched: 13. Each of the patients experienced relapse following autologous stem cell transplantation, and their brentuximab vedotin exposure differed. The chain recombines TRBV2 with TRBJ2-3; TRBD2 aligns across 9 bases. The sequences come from peripheral blood mononuclear cells (PBMCs), collected at baseline. The receptor was isolated from a human donor with classical Hodgkin lymphoma. The CDR3 reads CASTVLGGGEGDTQYF. The CDR3 region has the DNA TGTGCCAGCACCGTCTTAGGCGGGGGGGAAGGAGATACGCAGTATTTT.